Listed here are 28 T cell receptor beta chains from one sample, sequenced in a study of blood T cell repertoires in COVID-19. The assay was immunoSEQ multiplex PCR, and TCRdb's table has in-frame clones only and misses some. The sample lists 200,000 to 250,000 clones, approximately 90% occurring once. Specimen: PBMCs or T cells enriched from blood (not recorded which). The origin of the receptors is a young man who had recovered from COVID-19.

This clone was found a few times. The chain couples TRBV5-6 to TRBJ2-7, with 7 bases fitting TRBD1. Trimming at V came to 4 bases and at J to 6 bases, leaving 16 bases not matched to a gene. This CDR3 has 16 residues. The germline CDR1 and CDR2 sequences are SGHDT and YYEEEE. CDR3 loop: CASSLGPDRVSLEQYF. The CDR3 DNA is TGTGCCAGCAGCCTGGGCCCTGACAGGGTGTCCCTCGAGCAGTACTTC.

The V gene is TRBV29-1, the J gene TRBJ1-4, with D possibly matching TRBD1 (6 bases). V was trimmed by 3 bases and J by 6 bases, leaving 14 bases between them. Germline lookup yields CDR1 SQVTM and CDR2 ANQGSEA. The CDR3 length is 14 residues. The CDR3 reads CSVDPTGSDEKLFF. The CDR3 nucleotides are TGCAGCGTTGACCCGACAGGCTCCGATGAAAAACTGTTTTTT.

The chain recombines TRBV28 with TRBJ1-2; weak D call: TRBD1 (6 bases). The CDR3 runs 12 residues. Trimming removed 6 bases from V and 5 bases from J, with 10 bases in between. The germline gives CDR1 MDHEN, CDR2 SYDVKM. The CDR3 DNA is TGTGCCAGCAGCCCGACAGGATATGGCTACACCTTC. It translates to CASSPTGYGYTF.

The CDR3 coding sequence is TGTGCCTGGAGTGGGGTATTTAAGGACAGCTCTGGCACTGAAGCTTTCTTT. Its protein product is CAWSGVFKDSSGTEAFF. The V call is TRBV30, the J call TRBJ1-1, with D possibly matching TRBD1 (6 bases). Per the germline V gene, CDR1 is GTSNPN and CDR2 is SVGIG (reference sequence). The V end lost 1 base, the J end lost 4 bases, and 22 bases lay between the germline ends. This CDR3 contains 17 residues.

V is TRBV9 and J is TRBJ1-3; D ambiguous. Germline V gene sequence: CDR1 SGDLS, CDR2 YYNGEE. V lost 4 bases and J lost 2, with 7 bases in between. The length of the CDR3 is 13 residues. Written as DNA, the CDR3 is TGTGCCAGCAGCAGCCCGGCTGGAAACACCATATATTTT. It yields the protein CASSSPAGNTIYF.

Only a few counts were recorded for this clone. This sequence joins TRBV6-4 and TRBJ2-7; TRBD1 aligns across 11 bases. CDR3 length equals 14 residues. Looked up from germline, CDR1 is MRHNA and CDR2 is SNTAGT. J lost 3 bases, V lost 4 bases, and 2 bases had no gene match. CDR3 in DNA: TGTGCCAGCAGTGCCGGGACAGGGGGCTACGAGCAGTACTTC. This gives the protein CASSAGTGGYEQYF.

The rearrangement uses TRBV2 and TRBJ2-7, with D possibly being TRBD1 (5 bases). This CDR3 has 12 residues. From germline, CDR1 is SNHLY and CDR2 FYNNEI. Trimming pared 3 bases from V and 12 bases from J, leaving 15 bases between. The CDR3 is CASSEGRVVVYF. The DNA for the CDR3 is TGTGCCAGCAGTGAGGGCAGGGTGGTGGTGTACTTC.

The genes are TRBV4-2 and TRBJ2-7; 9 bases are a match to TRBD1. CDR1 is LGHNA and CDR2 is YNFKEQ in the germline V gene. The V and J ends lost 0 bases and 4 bases, in that order; junction bases with no gene match: 7. There are 16 residues in the CDR3. The CDR3 coding sequence is TGTGCCAGCAGCCAAGATCTTGGGACAGGGACTTACGAGCAGTACTTC. Protein: CASSQDLGTGTYEQYF.

This clone was counted once. The chain couples TRBV24-1 to TRBJ1-5, with TRBD1 identical over 8 bases. The CDR3 length is 16 residues. V was clipped by 8 bases and J by 0 bases; unmatched bases: 8. Per the germline V gene, CDR1 is KGHDR and CDR2 is SFDVKD. CDR3 sequence reads: CATTATGAYSNQPQHF. The DNA of the CDR3 is TGTGCCACCACCGCGACAGGGGCCTATAGCAATCAGCCCCAGCATTTT.

J is TRBJ1-2 and V is TRBV15; 7 bases line up with TRBD1. The V and J ends lost 5 bases and 2 bases, in that order; junction bases with no gene match: 11. In germline, CDR1 is LNHNV, CDR2 YYDKDF (reference sequence). This CDR3 contains 16 residues. CDR3 sequence reads: CATSPPQGGRNYGYTF. The CDR3 region has the DNA TGTGCCACCAGCCCCCCCCAGGGGGGCAGAAACTATGGCTACACCTTC. Looking up the rest from reference TRBV15 and TRBJ1-2 gives the full variable domain: DAMVIQNPRYQVTQFGKPVTLSCSQTLNHNVMYWYQQKSSQAPKLLFHYYDKDFNNEADTPDNFQSRRPNTSFCFLDIRSPGLGDTAMYLCATSPPQGGRNYGYTFGSGTRLTVV.

The table lists this clone with a count of one. V and J are TRBV7-8 and TRBJ1-1; 8 bases agree with TRBD1. Germline lookup yields CDR1 SGHVS and CDR2 FQNEAQ. The V segment lost 2 bases and the J segment 0 bases; nucleotides outside the gene matches: 2. The CDR3 is 15 residues long. As DNA, the CDR3 is TGTGCCAGCAGCTTACAGGGGGCCATGAACACTGAAGCTTTCTTT. Its translation is CASSLQGAMNTEAFF.

This chain uses TRBV7-6 with TRBJ1-1; 8 bases line up with TRBD1. The V and J ends lost 2 bases and 1 base, in that order; junction bases with no gene match: 3. The CDR3 sequence is 15 residues long. CDR1 and CDR2 from the germline V gene are SGHVS and FNYEAQ. The CDR3 region has the DNA TGTGCCAGCAGCTTAAGGACAGGGCAGAACACTGAAGCTTTCTTT. This codes for CASSLRTGQNTEAFF.

The rearrangement uses TRBV18 and TRBJ1-1; D might be TRBD1 (6 bases). CDR1 is KGHSH and CDR2 is LQKENI in the germline V gene. The CDR3 is made up of 14 amino acids. Trimming left V 6 bases short and J 3 bases short, with 14 bases between. CDR3: CASSQQGRDTEAFF. The CDR3 DNA reads TGTGCCAGCTCCCAACAGGGACGGGACACTGAAGCTTTCTTT.

The V and J genes are TRBV6-5 and TRBJ1-1; no clear D gene. The CDR3 extends over 14 amino acids. Germline V gene sequence: CDR1 MNHEY, CDR2 SVGAGI. The germline V and J ends were trimmed by 7 bases and 0 bases, with 12 bases remaining between them. The CDR3 spells CASTPGGMNTEAFF. CDR3 coding DNA: TGTGCCAGCACCCCGGGAGGGATGAACACTGAAGCTTTCTTT.

The V and J genes are TRBV7-3 and TRBJ2-1; 10 nucleotides line up with TRBD2. Germline lookup yields CDR1 SGHTA and CDR2 FQGTGA. Trimming at V came to 5 bases and at J to 9 bases, leaving 10 bases not matched to a gene. There are 15 residues in the CDR3. CDR3 coding DNA: TGTGCCAGCAGCCCCCAGTCCAGCGGGGGGGGTGAGCAGTTCTTC. It translates to CASSPQSSGGGEQFF.

The rearrangement joins TRBV3-1 (or the pseudogene TRBV3-2) to TRBJ2-2, with TRBD2 matching over 7 bases. Germline CDR1 LGHDT, CDR2 YNNKEL (reference sequence). The CDR3 length is 15 residues. The V segment lost 1 base and the J segment 4 bases; nucleotides outside the gene matches: 3. In DNA, the CDR3 is TGTGCCAGCAGCCAAGTCGGCGGGGGCACCGGGGAGCTGTTTTTT. Its translation: CASSQVGGGTGELFF.

Here the CDR3 reads CASSSQGGPYEQYF. CDR3 coding DNA: TGCGCCAGCAGCTCCCAGGGGGGACCCTACGAGCAGTACTTC. The V gene is TRBV5-1, the J gene TRBJ2-7; TRBD1 is a possible D gene (7 bases). The CDR3 contains 14 residues. Germline lookup yields CDR1 SGHRS and CDR2 YFSETQ. V lost 3 bases and J lost 2, with 12 bases in between. The whole variable domain, filled in from reference TRBV5-1 and TRBJ2-7, reads KAGVTQTPRYLIKTRGQQVTLSCSPISGHRSVSWYQQTPGQGLQFLFEYFSETQRNKGNFPGRFSGRQFSNSRSEMNVSTLELGDSALYLCASSSQGGPYEQYFGPGTRLTVT.

The V call is TRBV4-1, the J call TRBJ2-7; 9 positions match TRBD2. Germline V gene lookup returns CDR1 MGHRA and CDR2 YSYEKL. With V trimmed by 3 bases and J by 9 bases, 9 bases remained unmatched. This CDR3 comprises 14 residues. DNA for the CDR3: TGCGCCAGCAGCCATAGAGAGGCAGCGGGGGGGCAGTACTTC. This sequence encodes CASSHREAAGGQYF.

The rearrangement links TRBV7-9 to TRBJ2-7, with 9 bases fitting TRBD2. CDR3 size: 14 residues. Germline CDR1 and CDR2: SEHNR and FQNEAQ (reference sequence). Germline trimming cut 1 base from V and 8 bases from J; bases unmatched to any gene: 6. This CDR3 is CASSLEVSGSKQYF. For the CDR3, the DNA is TGTGCCAGCAGCTTAGAGGTTAGCGGGAGCAAGCAGTACTTC.

This clone appeared a single time. The chain carries TRBV30 and TRBJ1-6, with 7 bases lining up with TRBD1. CDR3 size: 16 residues. V shed 5 bases and J 4 bases; nucleotides not matched to a gene: 11. Germline loops: CDR1 GTSNPN, CDR2 SVGIG (reference sequence). The CDR3 protein is CAWHAKQGNYNSPLHF. For the CDR3, the DNA is TGTGCCTGGCACGCAAAACAGGGGAATTATAATTCACCCCTCCACTTT.

The V call is TRBV4-3, the J call TRBJ2-5; tentative D call: TRBD1 (6 bases). The CDR3 consists of 13 residues. CDR1 and CDR2 (germline): LGHNA, YSLEER. The germline V and J ends were trimmed by 3 bases and 5 bases, with 10 bases remaining between them. The CDR3 protein is CASSQGAGETQYF. The DNA for the CDR3 is TGCGCCAGCAGCCAGGGGGCCGGGGAGACCCAGTACTTC.

This clone was seen only a few times. The rearrangement uses TRBV7-9 and TRBJ2-1, with unresolved D. Germline CDR1 is SEHNR and CDR2 is FQNEAQ (reference sequence). The CDR3 has 13 residues. V was shortened by 5 bases and J by 9 bases, with 14 bases between the two germline ends. The DNA for the CDR3 is TGTGCCAGCAGCCACCCCACAACACCTGAGCAGTTCTTC. It encodes CASSHPTTPEQFF.

This chain uses TRBV27 with TRBJ2-4, with 9 nucleotides matching TRBD2. The CDR3 is 18 amino acids. Trimming took 2 bases from V and 1 from J; bases not matched to a gene: 9. Germline CDR1 reads MNHEY; CDR2 reads SMNVEV (reference sequence). DNA for the CDR3: TGTGCCAGCAGTTTAAGAGGACTAGCGTCAGAGGCCAAAAACATTCAGTACTTC. It translates to CASSLRGLASEAKNIQYF.

This chain links TRBV10-1 with TRBJ2-1; 7 bases match TRBD2. Germline V CDR1 and CDR2: WNHNN, SYGVQD (reference sequence). CDR3 size: 18 residues. Unmatched junction bases numbered 11, after V lost 0 bases and J lost 3 bases. The CDR3 DNA reads TGCGCCAGCAGTGAGTCTCCCTACCGGGACTACCACTACAATGAGCAGTTCTTC. Amino acid sequence: CASSESPYRDYHYNEQFF.

This clone has only one observation. The V call is TRBV24-1, the J call TRBJ2-1, with 12 bases that match TRBD2. CDR3 size: 16 residues. Trimming removed 3 bases from V and 8 bases from J; junction bases left unmatched: 7. Germline assignment: CDR1 KGHDR and CDR2 SFDVKD. The CDR3: CATSDPSGRAVHEQFF. The CDR3, as DNA: TGTGCCACCAGTGATCCTAGCGGGAGGGCCGTGCATGAGCAGTTCTTC.

The chain employs TRBV10-3 and TRBJ1-1, with 9 bases lining up with TRBD1. The V gene's germline CDR1 is ENHRY and CDR2 SYGVKD. This CDR3 comprises 13 residues. J was trimmed by 4 bases and V by 3 bases; bases with no gene match: 0. The CDR3 here is CAISEQGATEAFF. Written as DNA, the CDR3 is TGTGCCATCAGTGAACAGGGGGCCACTGAAGCTTTCTTT.

The chain has TRBV4-1 and TRBJ2-2, with 12 bases aligning to TRBD2. The CDR3 extends over 17 amino acids. In germline, CDR1 is MGHRA, CDR2 YSYEKL. The V segment lost 1 base and the J segment 2 bases; nucleotides outside the gene matches: 2. CDR3 bases: TGCGCCAGCAGCCAAGGGACTAGCGGGGCTAACACCGGGGAGCTGTTTTTT. The encoded protein is CASSQGTSGANTGELFF.

The V and J genes are TRBV9 and TRBJ2-1; 9 bases match TRBD1. The CDR3 totals 14 residues. CDR1 SGDLS and CDR2 YYNGEE come from the germline V gene. After removal of 4 bases from V and 6 bases from J, the junction contained 5 bases not matched to a gene. The DNA of the CDR3 is TGTGCCAGCAGCAACCGACAGGGGGGCAATGAGCAGTTCTTC. Translated: CASSNRQGGNEQFF.